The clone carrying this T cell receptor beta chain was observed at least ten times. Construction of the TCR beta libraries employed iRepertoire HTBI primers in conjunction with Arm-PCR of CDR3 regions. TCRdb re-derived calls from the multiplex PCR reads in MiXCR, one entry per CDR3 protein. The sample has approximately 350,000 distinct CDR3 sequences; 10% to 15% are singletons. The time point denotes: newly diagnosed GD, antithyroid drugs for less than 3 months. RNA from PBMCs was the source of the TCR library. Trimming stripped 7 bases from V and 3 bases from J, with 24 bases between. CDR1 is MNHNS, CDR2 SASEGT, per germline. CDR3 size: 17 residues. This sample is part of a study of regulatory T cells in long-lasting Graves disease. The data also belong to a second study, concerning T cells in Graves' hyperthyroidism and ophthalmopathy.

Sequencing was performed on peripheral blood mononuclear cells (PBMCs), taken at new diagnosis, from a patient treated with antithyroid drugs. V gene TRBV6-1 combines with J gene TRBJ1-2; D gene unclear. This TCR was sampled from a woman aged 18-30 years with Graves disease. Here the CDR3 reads CASIFIGLGWTYYGYTF. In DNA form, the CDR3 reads TGTGCCAGCATCTTCATTGGCCTGGGTTGGACCTACTATGGCTACACCTTC.